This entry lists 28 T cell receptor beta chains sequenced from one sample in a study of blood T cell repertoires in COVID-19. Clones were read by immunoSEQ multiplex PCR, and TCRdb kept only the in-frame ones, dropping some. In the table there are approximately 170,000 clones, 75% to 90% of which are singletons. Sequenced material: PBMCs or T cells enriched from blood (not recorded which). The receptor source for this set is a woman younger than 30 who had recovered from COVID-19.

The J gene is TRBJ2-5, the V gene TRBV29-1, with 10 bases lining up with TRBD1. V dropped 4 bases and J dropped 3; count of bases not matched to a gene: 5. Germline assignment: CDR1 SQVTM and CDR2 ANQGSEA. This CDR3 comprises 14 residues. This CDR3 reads CSVGWTGGEETQYF. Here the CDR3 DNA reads TGCAGCGTTGGGTGGACAGGGGGAGAAGAGACCCAGTACTTC.

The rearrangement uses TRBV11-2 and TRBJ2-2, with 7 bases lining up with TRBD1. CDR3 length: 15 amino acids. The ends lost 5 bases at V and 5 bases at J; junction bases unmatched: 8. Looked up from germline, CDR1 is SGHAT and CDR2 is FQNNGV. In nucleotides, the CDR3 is TGTGCCAGCAGCAAGAACAGGGGTTGGACCGGGGAGCTGTTTTTT. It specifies CASSKNRGWTGELFF.

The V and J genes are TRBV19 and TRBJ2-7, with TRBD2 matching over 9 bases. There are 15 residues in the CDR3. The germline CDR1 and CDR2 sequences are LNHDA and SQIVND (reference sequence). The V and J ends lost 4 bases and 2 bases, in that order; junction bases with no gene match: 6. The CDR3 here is CASSRATSGTYEQYF. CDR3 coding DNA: TGTGCCAGTAGTAGGGCGACTAGCGGAACCTACGAGCAGTACTTC.

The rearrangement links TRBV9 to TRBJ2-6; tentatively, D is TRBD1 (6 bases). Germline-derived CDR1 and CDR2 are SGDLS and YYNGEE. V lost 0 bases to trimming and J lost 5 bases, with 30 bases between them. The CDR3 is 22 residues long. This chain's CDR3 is CASSVENRAIPAHWIRANVLTF. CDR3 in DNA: TGTGCCAGCAGCGTAGAGAACAGGGCCATCCCTGCACACTGGATTCGGGCCAACGTCCTGACTTTC. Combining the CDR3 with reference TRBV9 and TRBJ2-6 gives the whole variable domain DSGVTQTPKHLITATGQRVTLRCSPRSGDLSVYWYQQSLDQGLQFLIQYYNGEERAKGNILERFSAQQFPDLHSELNLSSLELGDSALYFCASSVENRAIPAHWIRANVLTFGAGSRLTVL.

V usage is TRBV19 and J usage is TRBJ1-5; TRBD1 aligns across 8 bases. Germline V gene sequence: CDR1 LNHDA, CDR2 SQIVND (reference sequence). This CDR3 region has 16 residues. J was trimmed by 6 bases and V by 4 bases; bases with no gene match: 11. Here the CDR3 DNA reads TGTGCCAGTAGTAAAGGACAGGGAGGGCTAAGTCAGCCCCAGCATTTT. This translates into CASSKGQGGLSQPQHF.

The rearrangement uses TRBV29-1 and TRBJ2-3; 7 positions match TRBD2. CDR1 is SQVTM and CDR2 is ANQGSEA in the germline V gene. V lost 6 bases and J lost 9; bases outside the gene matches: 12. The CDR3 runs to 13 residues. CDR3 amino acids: CSVSGVERGTQYF. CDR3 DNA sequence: TGCAGCGTGAGCGGTGTAGAGCGGGGCACGCAGTATTTT.

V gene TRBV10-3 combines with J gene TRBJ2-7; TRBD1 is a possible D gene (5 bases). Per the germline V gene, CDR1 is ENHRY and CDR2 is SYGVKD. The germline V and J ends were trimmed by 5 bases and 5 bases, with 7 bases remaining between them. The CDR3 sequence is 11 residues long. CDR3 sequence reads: CAISQGNEQYF. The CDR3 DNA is TGTGCCATCAGTCAGGGAAACGAGCAGTACTTC.

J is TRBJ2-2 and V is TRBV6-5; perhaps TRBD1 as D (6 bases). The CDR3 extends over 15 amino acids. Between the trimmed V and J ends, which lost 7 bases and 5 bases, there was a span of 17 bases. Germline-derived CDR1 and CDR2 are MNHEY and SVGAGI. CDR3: CASNKDSRITGELFF. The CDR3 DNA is TGTGCCAGCAATAAGGACAGTCGAATTACCGGGGAGCTGTTTTTT.

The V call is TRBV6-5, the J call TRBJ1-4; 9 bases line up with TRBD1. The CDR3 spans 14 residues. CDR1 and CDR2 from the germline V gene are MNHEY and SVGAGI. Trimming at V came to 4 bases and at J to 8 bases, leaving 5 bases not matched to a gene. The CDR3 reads CASSSGQGQEKLFF. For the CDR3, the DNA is TGTGCCAGCAGTTCGGGACAGGGACAGGAAAAACTGTTTTTT.

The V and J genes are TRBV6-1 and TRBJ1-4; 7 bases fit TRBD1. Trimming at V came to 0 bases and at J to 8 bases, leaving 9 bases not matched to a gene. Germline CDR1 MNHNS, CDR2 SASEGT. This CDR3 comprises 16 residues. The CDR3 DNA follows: TGTGCCAGCAGTGAAGCGCAGGGGGAAGGGATCGAAAAACTGTTTTTT. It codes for CASSEAQGEGIEKLFF.

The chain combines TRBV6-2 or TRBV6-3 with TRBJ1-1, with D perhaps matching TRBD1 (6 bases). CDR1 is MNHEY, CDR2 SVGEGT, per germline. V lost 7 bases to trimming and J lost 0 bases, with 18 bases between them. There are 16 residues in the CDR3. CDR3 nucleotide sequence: TGTGCCAGCACCCCCCTCCAGGGGCCCCTGAACACTGAAGCTTTCTTT. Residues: CASTPLQGPLNTEAFF.

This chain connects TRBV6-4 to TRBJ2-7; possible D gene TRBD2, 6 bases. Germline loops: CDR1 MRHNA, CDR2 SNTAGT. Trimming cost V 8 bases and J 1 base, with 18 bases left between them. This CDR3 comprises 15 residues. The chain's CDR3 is CASRAGSGLSYEQYF. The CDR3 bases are TGTGCCAGCCGGGCGGGGAGCGGGCTTTCCTACGAGCAGTACTTC.

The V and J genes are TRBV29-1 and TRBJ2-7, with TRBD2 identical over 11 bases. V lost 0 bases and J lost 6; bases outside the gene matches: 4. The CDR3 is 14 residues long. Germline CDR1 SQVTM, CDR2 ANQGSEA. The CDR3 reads CSVEDQGLAGEQYF. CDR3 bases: TGCAGCGTTGAAGATCAAGGACTAGCGGGCGAGCAGTACTTC.

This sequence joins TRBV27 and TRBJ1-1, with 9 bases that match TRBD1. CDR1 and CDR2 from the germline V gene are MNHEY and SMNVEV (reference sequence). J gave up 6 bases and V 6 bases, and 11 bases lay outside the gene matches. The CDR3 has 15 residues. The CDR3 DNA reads TGTGCCAGCAGCCTTAGTACGACAGGGGGAGCTGAAGCTTTCTTT. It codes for CASSLSTTGGAEAFF.

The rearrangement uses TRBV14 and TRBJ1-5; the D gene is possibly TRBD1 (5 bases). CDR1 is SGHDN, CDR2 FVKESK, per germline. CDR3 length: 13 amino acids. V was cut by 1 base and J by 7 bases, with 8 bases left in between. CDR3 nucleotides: TGTGCCAGCAGCCAAGGCCCAGGGCAGCCCCAGCATTTT. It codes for CASSQGPGQPQHF.

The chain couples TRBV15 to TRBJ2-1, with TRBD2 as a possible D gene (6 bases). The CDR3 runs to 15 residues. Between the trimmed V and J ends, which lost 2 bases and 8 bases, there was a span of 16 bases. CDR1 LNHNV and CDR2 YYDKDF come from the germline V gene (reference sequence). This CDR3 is CATSRTQDGGDEQFF. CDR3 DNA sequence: TGTGCCACCAGCAGAACCCAAGATGGAGGGGATGAGCAGTTCTTC.

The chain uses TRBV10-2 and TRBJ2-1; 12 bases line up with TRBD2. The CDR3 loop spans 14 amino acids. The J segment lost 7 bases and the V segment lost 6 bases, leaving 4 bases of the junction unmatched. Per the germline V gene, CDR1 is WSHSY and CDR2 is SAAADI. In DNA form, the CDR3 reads TGCGCCAGCAGGCTAGCGGGAGGGCGGAATGAGCAGTTCTTC. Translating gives CASRLAGGRNEQFF.

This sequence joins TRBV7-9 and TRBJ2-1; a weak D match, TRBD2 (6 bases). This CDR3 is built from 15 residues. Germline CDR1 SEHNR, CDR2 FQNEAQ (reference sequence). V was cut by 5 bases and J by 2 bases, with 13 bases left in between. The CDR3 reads CASSPWRGTYNEQFF. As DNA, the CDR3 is TGTGCCAGCAGCCCCTGGCGGGGAACCTACAATGAGCAGTTCTTC. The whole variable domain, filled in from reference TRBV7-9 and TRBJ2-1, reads DTGVSQNPRHKITKRGQNVTFRCDPISEHNRLYWYRQTLGQGPEFLTYFQNEAQLEKSRLLSDRFSAERPKGSFSTLEIQRTEQGDSAMYLCASSPWRGTYNEQFFGPGTRLTVL.

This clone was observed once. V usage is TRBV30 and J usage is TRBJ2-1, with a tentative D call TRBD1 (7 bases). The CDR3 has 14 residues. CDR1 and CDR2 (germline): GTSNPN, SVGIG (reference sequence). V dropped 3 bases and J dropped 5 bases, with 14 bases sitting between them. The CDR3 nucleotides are TGTGCCTGGAGCACAGGGGAGGTGGACAATGAGCAGTTCTTC. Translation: CAWSTGEVDNEQFF.

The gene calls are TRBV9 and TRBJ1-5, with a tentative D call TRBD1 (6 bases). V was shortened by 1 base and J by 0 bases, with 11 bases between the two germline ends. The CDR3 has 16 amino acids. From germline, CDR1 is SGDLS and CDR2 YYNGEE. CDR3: CASSVPRGNSNQPQHF. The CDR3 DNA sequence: TGTGCCAGCAGCGTACCCAGGGGTAATAGCAATCAGCCCCAGCATTTT.

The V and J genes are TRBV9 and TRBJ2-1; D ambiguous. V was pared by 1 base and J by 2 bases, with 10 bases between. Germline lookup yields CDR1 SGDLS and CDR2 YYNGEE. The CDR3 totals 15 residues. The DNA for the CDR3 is TGTGCCAGCAGCGTATCCGCGGCACCCTACAATGAGCAGTTCTTC. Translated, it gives CASSVSAAPYNEQFF.

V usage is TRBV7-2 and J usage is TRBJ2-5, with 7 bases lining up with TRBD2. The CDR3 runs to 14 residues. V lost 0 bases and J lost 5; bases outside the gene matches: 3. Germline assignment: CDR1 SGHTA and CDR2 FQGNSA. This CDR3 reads CASSLAAGRETQYF. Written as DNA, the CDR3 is TGTGCCAGCAGCTTAGCCGCCGGGAGGGAGACCCAGTACTTC.

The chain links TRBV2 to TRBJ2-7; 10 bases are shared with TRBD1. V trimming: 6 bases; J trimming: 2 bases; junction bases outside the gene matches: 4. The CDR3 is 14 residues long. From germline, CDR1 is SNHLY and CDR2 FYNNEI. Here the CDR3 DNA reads TGTGCCAGCAGGTCCGGGACAGGGGCCTACGAGCAGTACTTC. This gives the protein CASRSGTGAYEQYF.

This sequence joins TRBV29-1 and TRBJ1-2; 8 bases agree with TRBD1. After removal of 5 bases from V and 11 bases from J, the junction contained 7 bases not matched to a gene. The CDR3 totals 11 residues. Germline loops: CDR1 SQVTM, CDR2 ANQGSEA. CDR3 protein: CSVQTGVLYTF. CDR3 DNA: TGCAGCGTTCAGACAGGGGTACTGTACACCTTC.

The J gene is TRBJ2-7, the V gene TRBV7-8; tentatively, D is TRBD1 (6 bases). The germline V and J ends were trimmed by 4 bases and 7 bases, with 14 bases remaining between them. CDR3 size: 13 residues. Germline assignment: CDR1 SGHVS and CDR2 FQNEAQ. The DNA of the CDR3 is TGTGCCAGCAGCTCAATACAGGGTGGGGAGCAGTACTTC. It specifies CASSSIQGGEQYF.

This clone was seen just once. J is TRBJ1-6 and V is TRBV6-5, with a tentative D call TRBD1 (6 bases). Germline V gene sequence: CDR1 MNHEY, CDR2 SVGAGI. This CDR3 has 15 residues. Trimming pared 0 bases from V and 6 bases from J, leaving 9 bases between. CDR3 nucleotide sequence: TGTGCCAGCAGTTACTCTCCGGACAGTAATTCACCCCTCCACTTT. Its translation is CASSYSPDSNSPLHF.

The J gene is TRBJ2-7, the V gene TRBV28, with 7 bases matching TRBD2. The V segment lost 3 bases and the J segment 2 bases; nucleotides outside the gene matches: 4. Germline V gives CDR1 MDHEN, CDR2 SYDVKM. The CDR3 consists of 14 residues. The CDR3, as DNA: TGTGCCAGCAGTTTGGAGCTAGCGGCCTACGAGCAGTACTTC. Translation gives CASSLELAAYEQYF.

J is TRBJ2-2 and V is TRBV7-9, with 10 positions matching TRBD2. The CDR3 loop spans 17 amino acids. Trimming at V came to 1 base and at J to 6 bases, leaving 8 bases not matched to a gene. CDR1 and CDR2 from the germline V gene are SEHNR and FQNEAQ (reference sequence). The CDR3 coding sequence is TGTGCCAGCAGCTTAGGTGCTCTAGCGGGAGAGGCCGGGGAGCTGTTTTTT. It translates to CASSLGALAGEAGELFF.